This T cell receptor beta chain was recorded in a study of blood T cell repertoires in COVID-19. Study in general: Acute-phase and convalescent COVID-19 samples originated in the United States, Italy and Spain. The analysed material was cDNA or gDNA that came from T cells, B-cell-depleted T cells, or PBMCs.

Authors' processing steps: Amplification from reference gene primers served as the basis for estimated nucleated cell counts. Method: immunoSEQ multiplex PCR; TCRdb's copy keeps in-frame clones and lacks some. V and J calls plus clone size are reproduced from that table; the DNA served to infer D and trimming. The repertoire includes 35,000 to 45,000 clones, around 75% of them detected once, and 50% to 75% sits in the top ten. The sequence derives from an elderly man with acute or convalescent COVID-19. What was sequenced was peripheral blood.

CDR3 sequence reads: CASSLTQGPNEKLFF. For the CDR3, the DNA is TGTGCCAGCAGCTTAACCCAGGGGCCTAATGAAAAACTGTTTTTT. V is TRBV6-5 and J is TRBJ1-4; perhaps TRBD1 as D (6 bases). The CDR3 consists of 15 residues. Germline V lookup: CDR1 MNHEY, CDR2 SVGAGI. Trimming shortened V by 6 bases and J by 3 bases, and 14 bases separated the two germline ends.